The present entry profiles one TCR beta chain with its context. The record originates from a study of beta chain features in type 1 diabetes. Expressed TCRB transcripts were sequenced because the entire RNA isolate underwent reverse transcription. Libraries were prepared by immunoSEQ multiplex PCR; TCRdb keeps only in-frame clonotypes and omits some of them. Seen here are hundreds of thousands of clones, around 65% observed once, and the top ten hold about 0.05%. This CDR3 is built from 14 residues. V was clipped by 3 bases and J by 0 bases, with 7 bases between them. Germline CDR1 SSHAT, CDR2 FNYEAQ (reference sequence).

The chain combines TRBV7-7 with TRBJ2-3, with D perhaps matching TRBD2 (5 bases). The sequence was collected from a man aged 30-40 years in good health. Sequences were obtained from naive CD4+ T cells from blood. The CDR3 coding sequence is TGTGCCAGCAGCTTCGGAGGCAGCACAGATACGCAGTATTTT. Protein product: CASSFGGSTDTQYF.